This entry lists 27 T cell receptor beta chains sequenced from one sample in a study of cytomegalovirus exposure and HLA in healthy donors. The PCR ran on 60 Vbeta and 13 Jbeta primers. Some clones are missing from TCRdb's copy, which holds only in-frame ones; the method was immunoSEQ multiplex PCR. Altogether 30,000 or so clones are present, 65% to 75% being singletons, with the ten largest covering 20% to 25%. Sequenced material: PBMCs. The receptors stem from a man aged 45-60 years in good health and CMV-seropositive.

The chain joins TRBV6-1 to TRBJ2-5, with TRBD2 identical over 12 bases. The trim removed 4 bases at V and 4 bases at J, leaving 4 bases unmatched. CDR1 and CDR2 from the germline V gene are MNHNS and SASEGT. The CDR3 loop spans 15 amino acids. The DNA for the CDR3 is TGTGCCAGCAGTGCTAGCGGGGGGGCAGTAGAGACCCAGTACTTC. Its translation is CASSASGGAVETQYF.

The table lists this clone with a count of one. The chain has TRBV7-9 and TRBJ2-5, with TRBD2 matching over 7 bases. The trim removed 6 bases at V and 4 bases at J, leaving 5 bases unmatched. The CDR3 length is 13 residues. The germline V gene has CDR1 SEHNR and CDR2 FQNEAQ (reference sequence). For the CDR3, the DNA is TGTGCCAGCAGTCGTTCGGGGGGAGAGACCCAGTACTTC. It encodes CASSRSGGETQYF.

The CDR3 reads CASSTGTGAYEQYF. CDR3 nucleotide sequence: TGTGCCAGCAGCACCGGGACAGGAGCCTACGAGCAGTACTTC. The V and J genes are TRBV5-5 and TRBJ2-7; 8 bases are shared with TRBD1. CDR3 length: 14 residues. CDR1 and CDR2 (germline): SGHKS, YYEKEE (reference sequence). V lost 4 bases to trimming and J lost 2 bases; unmatched junction nucleotides: 5.

The rearrangement links TRBV27 to TRBJ1-1; D is uncertain. Germline values: CDR1 MNHEY, CDR2 SMNVEV (reference sequence). Trimming took 3 bases from V and 5 from J, leaving 13 bases between them. This CDR3 spans 14 amino acids. The CDR3 loop is CASSLGFGRTEAFF. CDR3 DNA sequence: TGTGCCAGCAGTTTGGGCTTCGGGAGGACTGAAGCTTTCTTT.

The chain employs TRBV7-9 and TRBJ1-4; 8 bases fit TRBD1. Germline V gives CDR1 SEHNR, CDR2 FQNEAQ (reference sequence). J was trimmed by 12 bases and V by 2 bases; bases with no gene match: 5. The CDR3 covers 13 residues. DNA for the CDR3: TGTGCCAGCAGCTTACGACAGGGGACCGAACTGTTTTTT. This encodes CASSLRQGTELFF.

The chain has TRBV28 and TRBJ2-7, with D perhaps TRBD1 (6 bases). There are 12 residues in the CDR3. Trimming removed 2 bases from V and 7 bases from J, with 9 bases in between. Germline lookup yields CDR1 MDHEN and CDR2 SYDVKM. The CDR3 DNA is TGTGCCAGCAGTTTAATAGACAGGGAGCAGTACTTC. This sequence encodes CASSLIDREQYF.

This clone was counted once. The V call is TRBV7-3, the J call TRBJ2-1; TRBD2 is a possible D gene (5 bases). V lost 1 base and J 8 bases, leaving 12 bases between the germline ends. CDR3 length equals 14 residues. The germline V gene encodes CDR1 SGHTA and CDR2 FQGTGA. The CDR3 is CASSLIHGIHEQFF. The CDR3 nucleotides are TGTGCCAGCAGCTTAATCCACGGGATCCATGAGCAGTTCTTC.

This chain uses TRBV15 with TRBJ1-1; D remains ambiguous. Trimming left V 3 bases short and J 7 bases short, with 6 bases between. CDR1 LNHNV and CDR2 YYDKDF come from the germline V gene (reference sequence). This CDR3 is built from 11 residues. This CDR3 reads CATSRGLEAFF. The CDR3 DNA sequence: TGTGCCACCAGCAGGGGCCTTGAAGCTTTCTTT.

This chain joins TRBV7-9 and TRBJ2-2; unclear D gene. Germline V gives CDR1 SEHNR, CDR2 FQNEAQ (reference sequence). The V and J ends lost 2 bases and 1 base respectively, with 5 bases between them. The CDR3 runs to 14 residues. In DNA, the CDR3 is TGTGCCAGCAGCTTAAACTTGAACACCGGGGAGCTGTTTTTT. It translates to CASSLNLNTGELFF.

The CDR3 loop reads CASSPVSAYEQYF. CDR3 bases: TGTGCCAGCAGCCCCGTCTCGGCCTACGAGCAGTACTTC. The chain carries TRBV7-9 and TRBJ2-7; D remains ambiguous. V gave up 5 bases and J gave up 2 bases, with 10 bases separating them. The germline CDR1 and CDR2 sequences are SEHNR and FQNEAQ (reference sequence). This CDR3 region has 13 residues.

The genes are TRBV30 and TRBJ1-1; the D is unclear. The ends were cut back, 3 bases at V and 5 bases at J, with 13 bases in the middle. CDR1 GTSNPN and CDR2 SVGIG come from the germline V gene (reference sequence). The CDR3 sequence is 13 residues long. This CDR3 reads CAWRGSRVTEAFF. CDR3 sequence (DNA): TGTGCCTGGAGGGGTTCGAGGGTTACTGAAGCTTTCTTT.

V gene TRBV4-2 combines with J gene TRBJ2-7; 7 bases agree with TRBD1. V gave up 2 bases and J gave up 2 bases; unmatched junction bases: 6. The CDR3 covers 15 residues. The germline CDR1 and CDR2 sequences are LGHNA and YNFKEQ. The CDR3 DNA is TGTGCCAGCAGCCAACCCCGGGACAGAGCCTACGAGCAGTACTTC. This gives the protein CASSQPRDRAYEQYF.

The V call is TRBV15, the J call TRBJ1-1, with D hard to call. Germline V gene data show CDR1 as LNHNV and CDR2 as YYDKDF (reference sequence). This CDR3 is built from 13 residues. Trimming cost V 0 bases and J 11 bases, with 13 bases left between them. The CDR3, as DNA: TGTGCCACCAGCAGAGATAATCCGGGGTCGGCTTTCTTT. Translating it yields CATSRDNPGSAFF.

The chain carries TRBV5-1 and TRBJ2-5; D may be TRBD1 (5 bases). Germline-derived CDR1 and CDR2 are SGHRS and YFSETQ. V dropped 4 bases and J dropped 2 bases, with 12 bases sitting between them. The CDR3 extends over 14 amino acids. This CDR3 is CASSVQGRQETQYF. DNA of the CDR3: TGCGCCAGCAGCGTTCAGGGTAGGCAAGAGACCCAGTACTTC.

This clone showed up just once. The V call is TRBV19, the J call TRBJ1-1; possible D gene TRBD1, 6 bases. V lost 10 bases, J lost 0 bases, and 12 bases lay in between. The length of the CDR3 is 13 residues. Germline-derived CDR1 and CDR2 are LNHDA and SQIVND (reference sequence). For the CDR3, the DNA is TGTGCCAACCCAGGGGTCATGAACACTGAAGCTTTCTTT. This sequence encodes CANPGVMNTEAFF.

The rearrangement uses TRBV30 and TRBJ1-1; D is uncertain. CDR3 length equals 14 residues. Germline V gives CDR1 GTSNPN, CDR2 SVGIG (reference sequence). V gave up 0 bases and J gave up 7 bases, with 15 bases separating them. Here the CDR3 DNA reads TGTGCCTGGAGTGTACCCGTGCCGCCACATGAAGCTTTCTTT. Residues: CAWSVPVPPHEAFF.

The chain couples TRBV30 to TRBJ2-2; a possible D gene is TRBD2 (6 bases). CDR3 length: 14 residues. The germline V gene encodes CDR1 GTSNPN and CDR2 SVGIG (reference sequence). Between the trimmed V and J ends, which lost 2 bases and 3 bases, there was a span of 10 bases. As DNA, the CDR3 is TGTGCCTGGAGTATCGCGGGATACACCGGGGAGCTGTTTTTT. Its translation: CAWSIAGYTGELFF.

This chain links TRBV7-8 with TRBJ2-7, with a weak D call TRBD2 (6 bases). The CDR3 contains 12 residues. Trimming pared 3 bases from V and 7 bases from J, leaving 10 bases between. The germline V gene has CDR1 SGHVS and CDR2 FQNEAQ. In nucleotides, the CDR3 is TGTGCCAGCAGCTTCGGGACTGGGGAGCAGTACTTC. It specifies CASSFGTGEQYF.

The J gene is TRBJ1-4, the V gene TRBV9; D is unclear. The germline V gene has CDR1 SGDLS and CDR2 YYNGEE. This CDR3 comprises 15 residues. With 2 bases removed from V and 10 bases from J, the gap between germline ends came to 18 bases. The CDR3 region is CASSVHGVNEGKLFF. For the CDR3, the DNA is TGTGCCAGCAGCGTCCACGGGGTTAATGAGGGAAAACTGTTTTTT.

The V call is TRBV5-6, the J call TRBJ1-5, with D perhaps matching TRBD1 (5 bases). Deletions cut 4 bases from V and 5 bases from J, with 13 bases between. Germline loops: CDR1 SGHDT, CDR2 YYEEEE. The CDR3 covers 14 residues. In DNA form, the CDR3 reads TGTGCCAGCAGCAACATCGACAGTTATCAGCCCCAGCATTTT. Its translation: CASSNIDSYQPQHF.

This sequence joins TRBV6-4 and TRBJ2-1, with D perhaps TRBD1 (5 bases). Germline loops: CDR1 MRHNA, CDR2 SNTAGT. V was trimmed by 3 bases and J by 6 bases, leaving 12 bases between them. This CDR3 is built from 14 residues. The DNA of the CDR3 is TGTGCCAGCAGTGAAGGGGTGGAACGCAATGAGCAGTTCTTC. Its translation: CASSEGVERNEQFF.

This chain joins TRBV6-5 and TRBJ2-7, with TRBD1 identical over 9 bases. Germline trimming cut 2 bases from V and 9 bases from J; bases unmatched to any gene: 5. The CDR3 is made up of 13 amino acids. CDR1 is MNHEY, CDR2 SVGAGI, per germline. This CDR3 is CASSYTGQGTQYF. The CDR3 region has the DNA TGTGCCAGCAGTTACACGGGACAGGGCACGCAGTACTTC.

This chain uses TRBV28 with TRBJ2-2, with unresolved D. The CDR3 totals 12 residues. V was shortened by 10 bases and J by 2 bases, with 8 bases between the two germline ends. The germline gives CDR1 MDHEN, CDR2 SYDVKM. CDR3 sequence (DNA): TGTGCCAATCGCGGAAACACCGGGGAGCTGTTTTTT. Encoded protein: CANRGNTGELFF.

This clone qualifies as medium-sized. The chain has TRBV30 and TRBJ1-1, with D uncertain. Between the trimmed V and J ends, which lost 1 base and 4 bases, there was a span of 7 bases. Germline CDR1 reads GTSNPN; CDR2 reads SVGIG (reference sequence). This CDR3 has 12 residues. This CDR3 is CAWSDSSTEAFF. The CDR3 DNA sequence: TGTGCCTGGAGTGACAGTAGCACTGAAGCTTTCTTT.

This rearrangement joins TRBV2 to TRBJ1-1; possible D gene TRBD1, 6 bases. The CDR3 length is 13 residues. The V gene's germline CDR1 is SNHLY and CDR2 FYNNEI. V lost 4 bases and J lost 2, with 8 bases in between. Here the CDR3 reads CASSGQANTEAFF. Written as DNA, the CDR3 is TGTGCCAGCAGTGGACAGGCTAACACTGAAGCTTTCTTT.

V is TRBV30 and J is TRBJ2-3; D is perhaps TRBD2 (5 bases). Germline-derived CDR1 and CDR2 are GTSNPN and SVGIG (reference sequence). This CDR3 has 13 residues. V lost 5 bases to trimming and J lost 0 bases, with 9 bases between them. The CDR3 DNA is TGTGCCTGGTCGGGATCTAGCACAGATACGCAGTATTTT. This sequence encodes CAWSGSSTDTQYF.

This chain uses TRBV30 with TRBJ2-1; D uncertain. V shed 4 bases and J shed 4 bases, with 8 bases lying between them. Germline lookup yields CDR1 GTSNPN and CDR2 SVGIG (reference sequence). The CDR3 sequence is 12 residues long. This CDR3 is CAWTAEYNEQFF. The CDR3 region has the DNA TGTGCCTGGACGGCGGAATACAATGAGCAGTTCTTC.